One and the same sample provided the 5 T cell receptor beta chains below, sequenced in a study of vaccination and CD4 T cells after COVID-19. Treatment defined: approximately 10-day PBMC culture with coronavirus spike peptide pools or control peptides (ViraFEST assay). Their antigens remain unidentified. An Oncomine TCR Beta short-read assay was used to sequence the DNA from cultured CD4+ T cells. Via MiXCR, TCRdb re-called the PCR reads, giving one row per CDR3 protein. This table has 20,000 or so distinct CDR3 sequences, 23% appearing once. The sequenced material came from cultured CD4+ T cells from blood. All receptors derive from a human donor with COVID-19.

By proportion, this clonotype is medium-sized. The chain couples TRBV24-1 to TRBJ2-1, with unresolved D. CDR3 length: 13 residues. Germline assignment: CDR1 KGHDR and CDR2 SFDVKD. The V end lost 0 bases, the J end lost 4 bases, and 3 bases lay between the germline ends. CDR3 sequence (DNA): TGTGCCACCAGTGATTTGAGGTACAATGAGCAGTTCTTC. Amino acids: CATSDLRYNEQFF.

The rearrangement links TRBV6-5 to TRBJ1-4, with a possible D match to TRBD1 (5 bases). Deletions cut 4 bases from V and 3 bases from J, with 9 bases between. Germline CDR1 MNHEY, CDR2 SVGAGI. The CDR3 has 14 amino acids. The CDR3 region has the DNA TGTGCCAGCAGTTCAGGGACGCCTAATGAAAAACTGTTTTTT. This sequence encodes CASSSGTPNEKLFF.

This clonotype was counted between two and nine times. The chain links TRBV15 to TRBJ2-1; no reliable D call. The CDR3 runs to 14 residues. Deletions cut 6 bases from V and 0 bases from J, with 9 bases between. Germline CDR1 is LNHNV and CDR2 is YYDKDF (reference sequence). Here the CDR3 DNA reads TGTGCCACCAGTCTTCAAAACTCCTACAATGAGCAGTTCTTC. Its translation: CATSLQNSYNEQFF.

This clonotype was counted only a few times. This chain connects TRBV5-1 to TRBJ2-7; 12 nucleotides align to TRBD1. CDR1 and CDR2 from the germline V gene are SGHRS and YFSETQ. Trimming removed 1 base from V and 7 bases from J; junction bases left unmatched: 6. The CDR3 is 15 residues long. The CDR3 is CASSLPGQGAWEQYF. CDR3 sequence (DNA): TGCGCCAGCAGCTTGCCGGGACAGGGGGCTTGGGAGCAGTACTTC.

This clonotype was observed a few times. The chain combines TRBV6-2 or TRBV6-3 with TRBJ2-3, with D perhaps matching TRBD2 (6 bases). The CDR3 is 15 residues long. Per germline, CDR1 MNHEY and CDR2 SVGEGT. V was cut by 8 bases and J by 5 bases, with 20 bases left in between. The CDR3 reads CASRRDRGRVDTQYF. The CDR3, as DNA: TGTGCCAGCCGAAGGGATCGGGGGAGAGTAGATACGCAGTATTTT.